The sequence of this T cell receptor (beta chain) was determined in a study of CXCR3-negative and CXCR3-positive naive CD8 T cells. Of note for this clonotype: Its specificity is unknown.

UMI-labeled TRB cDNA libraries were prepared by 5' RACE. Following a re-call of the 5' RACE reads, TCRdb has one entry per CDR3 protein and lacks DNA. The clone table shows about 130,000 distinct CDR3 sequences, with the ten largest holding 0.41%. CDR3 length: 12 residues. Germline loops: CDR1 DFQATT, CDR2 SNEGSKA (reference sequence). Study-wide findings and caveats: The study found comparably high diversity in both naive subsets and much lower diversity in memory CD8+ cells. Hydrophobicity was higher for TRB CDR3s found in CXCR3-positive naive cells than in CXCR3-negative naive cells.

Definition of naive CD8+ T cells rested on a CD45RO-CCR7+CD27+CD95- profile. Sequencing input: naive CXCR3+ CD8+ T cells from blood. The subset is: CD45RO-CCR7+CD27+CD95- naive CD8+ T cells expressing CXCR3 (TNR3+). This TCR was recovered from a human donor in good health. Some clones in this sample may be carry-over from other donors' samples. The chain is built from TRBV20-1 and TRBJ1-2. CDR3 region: CSASGGGYGYTF.